This T cell receptor (beta chain) was profiled in a study of blood T cell repertoires in COVID-19. This clone was picked up one time. One end of the junction fails to match germline, which may point to a read error. The assay was immunoSEQ multiplex PCR, and TCRdb's table has in-frame clones only and misses some. The table has hundreds of thousands of clones, around 86% seen once; the top ten hold about 1.5%. Cohort allocation depended upon clinical history that participants reported. The CDR3 covers 17 residues. Per germline, CDR1 SGHTA and CDR2 FQGTGA. The specimen was PBMCs or T cells enriched from blood (not recorded which). The sequence was obtained from a woman aged 45-65 years who had recovered from COVID-19. The V call is TRBV7-3, the J call TRBJ2-5; 9 positions agree with TRBD2. The CDR3 is CASSLIGSSGTGETQYF. Here the CDR3 DNA reads TGTGCCAGCAGTTTAATAGGATCTAGCGGGACTGGTGAGACCCAGTACTTC.